The clone carrying this T cell receptor beta chain came up once. Its antigen is still unknown. These data are taken from a study of OX40 agonist ivuxolimab in advanced cancers. Study-wide context: Those enrolled were 82.7% male, with a mean age of about 66 years and ages from about 20 to 85.

Study results and caveats: More expanded clones were found, on average, in CD8+ than in CD4+ T cells.

Measured with immunoSEQ multiplex PCR; TCRdb has only the in-frame clones, and not every one. The sample holds about 50,000 clones; around nine tenths are singletons and the top ten take approximately 0.97%. Germline values: CDR1 SGHAT, CDR2 FQDESV (reference sequence). This CDR3 is 13 amino acids long. Trimming removed 4 bases at V and 2 bases at J, with 8 bases between. Sequencing was performed on CD4+ or CD8+ T cells sorted from blood, taken in a trial of the OX40 agonist ivuxolimab. J is TRBJ1-2 and V is TRBV11-1; D might be TRBD1 (5 bases). The TCR sequence derives from an adult with an advanced solid tumor such as melanoma, head and neck, liver or kidney cancer. This CDR3 reads CASSSRGNYGYTF. The DNA of the CDR3 is TGTGCCAGCAGCTCTAGGGGCAACTATGGCTACACCTTC.